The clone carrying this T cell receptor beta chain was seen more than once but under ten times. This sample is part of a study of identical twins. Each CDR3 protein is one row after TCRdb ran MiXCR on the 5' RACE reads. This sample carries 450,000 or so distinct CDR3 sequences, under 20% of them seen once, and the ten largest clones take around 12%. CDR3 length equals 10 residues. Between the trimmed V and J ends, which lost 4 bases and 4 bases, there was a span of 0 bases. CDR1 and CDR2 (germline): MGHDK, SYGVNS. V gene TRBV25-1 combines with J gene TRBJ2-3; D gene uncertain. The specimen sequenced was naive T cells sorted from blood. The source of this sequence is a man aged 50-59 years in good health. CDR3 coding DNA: TGTGCCAGCAGTGCAGATACGCAGTATTTT. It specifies CASSADTQYF.